The 10 T cell receptor beta chains reported below all come from one sample, sequenced in a study of OX40 agonist ivuxolimab in advanced cancers. This table comes from immunoSEQ multiplex PCR, and its TCRdb copy is limited to in-frame clones, with some not included. The table records roughly 53,000 clones, about nine tenths of them present only once. Sequenced material: CD4+ or CD8+ T cells sorted from blood, taken in a trial of the OX40 agonist ivuxolimab. Receptor source: an adult with an advanced solid tumor such as melanoma, head and neck, liver or kidney cancer.

The chain links TRBV10-3 to TRBJ1-2; D not certain. This CDR3 is 11 amino acids long. CDR1 ENHRY and CDR2 SYGVKD come from the germline V gene. V dropped 5 bases and J dropped 4 bases, with 5 bases sitting between them. The CDR3 reads CAISNSYGYTF. In nucleotides, the CDR3 is TGTGCCATCAGTAACAGCTATGGCTACACCTTC.

The V gene is TRBV28, the J gene TRBJ1-2; the match to TRBD1 covers 9 bases. The CDR3 length is 14 residues. CDR1 and CDR2 (germline): MDHEN, SYDVKM. V dropped 2 bases and J dropped 6; count of bases not matched to a gene: 4. CDR3: CASSLPTGGDGYTF. The DNA for the CDR3 is TGTGCCAGCAGTTTACCGACAGGGGGGGATGGCTACACCTTC.

This chain links TRBV5-1 with TRBJ2-3, with D maybe TRBD2 (6 bases). CDR3 size: 15 residues. Germline values: CDR1 SGHRS, CDR2 YFSETQ. The V and J ends lost 4 bases and 4 bases respectively, with 16 bases between them. DNA for the CDR3: TGCGCCAGCAGCGTAGGATGGCCGGGGGCAGATACGCAGTATTTT. Protein product: CASSVGWPGADTQYF.

V usage is TRBV7-3 and J usage is TRBJ2-1; 8 bases are a match to TRBD2. This CDR3 contains 14 residues. Unmatched junction bases numbered 9, after V lost 5 bases and J lost 9 bases. Germline CDR1 and CDR2: SGHTA and FQGTGA. DNA for the CDR3: TGTGCCAGCAGCCTAGCGGGCCCCGGAGGTGAGCAGTTCTTC. This translates into CASSLAGPGGEQFF.

This clone was detected a few times. The rearrangement uses TRBV28 and TRBJ1-2; D might be TRBD1 (5 bases). V shed 4 bases and J shed 6 bases, with 18 bases lying between them. CDR3 length: 15 residues. Per germline, CDR1 MDHEN and CDR2 SYDVKM. CDR3: CASSSRTQGFDGYTF. Written as DNA, the CDR3 is TGTGCCAGCAGTTCAAGAACCCAGGGTTTCGATGGCTACACCTTC.

The chain uses TRBV27 and TRBJ2-3; 10 bases align to TRBD2. Germline-derived CDR1 and CDR2 are MNHEY and SMNVEV (reference sequence). CDR3 length: 13 amino acids. V was pared by 5 bases and J by 6 bases, with 2 bases of the junction left unmatched. CDR3 loop: CASSKREGDTQYF. The DNA of the CDR3 is TGTGCCAGCAGTAAGCGGGAGGGTGATACGCAGTATTTT.

The chain carries TRBV6-1 and TRBJ2-3, with 8 nucleotides matching TRBD2. J was trimmed by 5 bases and V by 1 base; bases with no gene match: 17. Germline values: CDR1 MNHNS, CDR2 SASEGT. This CDR3 comprises 19 residues. The CDR3 DNA reads as TGTGCCAGCAGTGAAGAAGGGGCTAGCGGGCTCTTAGGGGGAGATACGCAGTATTTT. Translated, it gives CASSEEGASGLLGGDTQYF.

The chain has TRBV7-9 and TRBJ2-2, with D maybe TRBD1 (6 bases). With 1 base removed from V and 6 bases from J, the gap between germline ends came to 21 bases. Germline-derived CDR1 and CDR2 are SEHNR and FQNEAQ (reference sequence). The CDR3 is 18 residues long. The DNA of the CDR3 is TGTGCCAGCAGCTTAGGAGGTTACCGGGCAGGGGTTTCCGGGGAGCTGTTTTTT. As protein: CASSLGGYRAGVSGELFF.

This chain uses TRBV6-5 with TRBJ1-4, with a tentative D call TRBD1 (5 bases). Trimming took 0 bases from V and 2 from J, leaving 7 bases between them. CDR1 and CDR2 from the germline V gene are MNHEY and SVGAGI. The CDR3 totals 15 residues. DNA of the CDR3: TGTGCCAGCAGTTACTCGGGGGTGACTAATGAAAAACTGTTTTTT. Residues: CASSYSGVTNEKLFF.

The chain links TRBV9 to TRBJ1-2, with TRBD1 as a possible D gene (5 bases). CDR3 length: 15 amino acids. The ends were cut back, 0 bases at V and 0 bases at J, with 9 bases in the middle. Germline CDR1 reads SGDLS; CDR2 reads YYNGEE. The CDR3 DNA reads as TGTGCCAGCAGCGTAGTCGACAGCTCTAACTATGGCTACACCTTC. This codes for CASSVVDSSNYGYTF. Full variable domain (missing parts from reference TRBV9 and TRBJ1-2): DSGVTQTPKHLITATGQRVTLRCSPRSGDLSVYWYQQSLDQGLQFLIQYYNGEERAKGNILERFSAQQFPDLHSELNLSSLELGDSALYFCASSVVDSSNYGYTFGSGTRLTVV.